Below, one T cell receptor (beta chain) is given with its context. As yet, its antigen is unknown. This CDR3 is built from 14 residues. CDR1 and CDR2 (germline): MRHNA, SNTAGT. Trimming cost V 4 bases and J 6 bases; bases outside gene matches: 2. The treatment here: roughly 11-day PBMC culture with coronavirus spike peptide pools or control peptides (ViraFEST assay). The unexposed donor provided CD4+ T cells, which were taken before the COVID-19 pandemic (2011-2018). Half the growth medium was swapped for new IL-2 medium on days 3 and 7. The Oncomine TCR Beta short-read assay sequenced DNA from cultured CD4+ T cells. Using the QIAamp micro DNA kit, genomic DNA was extracted from the CD4+ T cells that had been cultured. TCRdb reprocessed the PCR reads via MiXCR and lists one record per CDR3 protein. The sample yields roughly 10,000 distinct CDR3 sequences, 30% seen once. The data stem from a study of vaccination and CD4 T cells after COVID-19. In the study overall: Median time from second vaccine dose to sampling was 72 days (14 to 241).

The chain uses TRBV6-4 and TRBJ2-3; 12 bases agree with TRBD1. Sequenced: CD4+ T cells from blood, cultured in vitro. This receptor was taken from a human donor in good health. CDR3 in DNA: TGTGCCAGCAGTGCCGGGACAGGGGGCGATACGCAGTATTTT. Translating it yields CASSAGTGGDTQYF.